What follows is one TCR beta chain and its context. Using immunoSEQ multiplex PCR, the repertoire was profiled, and TCRdb retains in-frame clones only, with some absent. The sample shows over 200,000 clones, around 90% of them seen only once. This entry is derived from a study of blood T cell repertoires in COVID-19. The receptor's source is a young man with acute COVID-19. Sequences were obtained from PBMCs or T cells enriched from blood (not recorded which).

In DNA, the CDR3 is TGTGCCAGTAGTATTACCGGGACAGGGTACAATGAGCAGTTCTTC. It is translated as CASSITGTGYNEQFF. The J gene is TRBJ2-1, the V gene TRBV19; 9 positions agree with TRBD1. The CDR3 extends over 15 amino acids. V was pared by 3 bases and J by 4 bases, with 4 bases of the junction left unmatched. Germline CDR1 is LNHDA and CDR2 is SQIVND (reference sequence). Based on the CDR3 plus reference TRBV19 and TRBJ2-1, the full variable domain is DGGITQSPKYLFRKEGQNVTLSCEQNLNHDAMYWYRQDPGQGLRLIYYSQIVNDFQKGDIAEGYSVSREKKESFPLTVTSAQKNPTAFYLCASSITGTGYNEQFFGPGTRLTVL.